These 30 T cell receptor beta chains came from one sample sequenced in a study of blood T cell repertoires in COVID-19. The assay was immunoSEQ multiplex PCR, and TCRdb's table has in-frame clones only and misses some. The sample lists almost 70,000 clones, about nine tenths occurring once. Sequencing was done on a sample of peripheral blood. The source of these receptors is a woman in her sixties or seventies with acute or convalescent COVID-19.

The chain couples TRBV6-5 to TRBJ1-5; no definite D call. Germline CDR1 and CDR2: MNHEY and SVGAGI. The CDR3 has 15 amino acids. V lost 6 bases to trimming and J lost 1 base, with 13 bases between them. Here the CDR3 reads CASSPGRVSNQPQHF. The CDR3, as DNA: TGTGCCAGCAGCCCGGGGAGGGTCAGCAATCAGCCCCAGCATTTT.

The V and J genes are TRBV2 and TRBJ2-7, with D possibly matching TRBD1 (6 bases). The V gene lost 7 bases and the J gene lost 2 bases, with 12 bases spanning the gap. The CDR3 contains 13 residues. Germline CDR1 is SNHLY and CDR2 is FYNNEI. In DNA form, the CDR3 reads TGTGCCAGCATGGGGGACAAAGCCTACGAGCAGTACTTC. Translating it yields CASMGDKAYEQYF.

The gene calls are TRBV5-6 and TRBJ2-2, with 14 bases fitting TRBD2. This CDR3 region has 16 residues. Germline V gives CDR1 SGHDT, CDR2 YYEEEE. The V segment lost 2 bases and the J segment 5 bases; nucleotides outside the gene matches: 2. CDR3 region: CASSFGLAGGTGELFF. The DNA of the CDR3 is TGTGCCAGCAGCTTCGGACTAGCGGGAGGTACCGGGGAGCTGTTTTTT.

This clone occurred once. This chain links TRBV2 with TRBJ1-1; tentatively, D is TRBD1 (5 bases). V lost 8 bases to trimming and J lost 1 base, with 14 bases between them. The CDR3 sequence is 14 residues long. The V gene's germline CDR1 is SNHLY and CDR2 FYNNEI. The CDR3 spells CASRGVRGNTEAFF. For the CDR3, the DNA is TGTGCCAGCCGGGGGGTGAGGGGGAACACTGAAGCTTTCTTT.

The rearrangement links TRBV18 to TRBJ1-1; 11 nucleotides match TRBD1. Trimming at V came to 4 bases and at J to 7 bases, leaving 5 bases not matched to a gene. CDR3 length: 14 amino acids. Germline values: CDR1 KGHSH, CDR2 LQKENI. The chain's CDR3 is CASSQDRGLSEAFF. CDR3 in DNA: TGTGCCAGCTCACAGGACAGGGGGCTAAGTGAAGCTTTCTTT.

This chain uses TRBV5-4 with TRBJ1-1; D is unresolved. The CDR3 totals 14 residues. Trimming took off 0 bases at V and 1 base at J, with 7 bases between the two ends. CDR1 is SGHNT and CDR2 is YYREEE in the germline V gene (reference sequence). DNA of the CDR3: TGTGCCAGCAGCTTGGACCCGGGGAACACTGAAGCTTTCTTT. Amino acid sequence: CASSLDPGNTEAFF.

The V call is TRBV3-1 (or the pseudogene TRBV3-2), the J call TRBJ1-3; maybe TRBD1 (5 bases). Germline-derived CDR1 and CDR2 are LGHDT and YNNKEL (reference sequence). The V and J ends lost 1 base and 2 bases respectively, with 6 bases between them. The CDR3 has 14 amino acids. CDR3 amino acids: CASSQAGAGNTIYF. CDR3 coding DNA: TGTGCCAGCAGCCAAGCGGGGGCTGGAAACACCATATATTTT.

The chain carries TRBV5-8 and TRBJ1-1, with D maybe TRBD1 (6 bases). V was pared by 5 bases and J by 2 bases, with 19 bases between. The CDR3 runs 16 residues. CDR1 is SGHTS, CDR2 YDEGEE, per germline. The CDR3: CASSSATRGLNTEAFF. In DNA, the CDR3 is TGTGCCAGCAGTTCTGCTACCAGGGGATTAAACACTGAAGCTTTCTTT. The full variable domain, in which reference TRBV5-8 and TRBJ1-1 provide the parts outside the CDR3, is EAGVTQSPTHLIKTRGQQATLRCSPISGHTSVYWYQQALGLGLQFLLWYDEGEERNRGNFPPRFSGRQFPNYSSELNVNALELEDSALYLCASSSATRGLNTEAFFGQGTRLTVV.

CDR3 residues: CASMEGGSKNIQYF. CDR3 in DNA: TGTGCCAGCATGGAAGGGGGTTCCAAAAACATTCAGTACTTC. The chain links TRBV6-5 to TRBJ2-4, with D possibly TRBD1 on 6 matching bases. Germline assignment: CDR1 MNHEY and CDR2 SVGAGI. The length of the CDR3 is 14 residues. V was trimmed by 7 bases and J by 2 bases, leaving 12 bases between them.

V gene TRBV19 combines with J gene TRBJ1-2; the D gene is possibly TRBD1 (6 bases). The CDR3 loop spans 13 amino acids. Trimming removed 4 bases from V and 8 bases from J, with 14 bases in between. Germline lookup yields CDR1 LNHDA and CDR2 SQIVND (reference sequence). The CDR3 DNA reads TGTGCCAGTAGTACACAGGGTAGGAACGGCTACACCTTC. This sequence encodes CASSTQGRNGYTF.

The rearrangement links TRBV6-2 or TRBV6-3 to TRBJ1-2; TRBD1 agrees at 7 bases. The trim removed 3 bases at V and 4 bases at J, leaving 8 bases unmatched. Germline-derived CDR1 and CDR2 are MNHEY and SVGEGT. The CDR3 has 15 amino acids. In DNA, the CDR3 is TGTGCCAGCAGTTATGAGACAGGGAGTCCCTATGGCTACACCTTC. Translating gives CASSYETGSPYGYTF.

The CDR3 DNA reads TGTGCCAGCAGCAAACAGGAGGGAGACAGGGGTCGGTTATATGGCTACACCTTC. This gives the protein CASSKQEGDRGRLYGYTF. The rearrangement links TRBV21-1 to TRBJ1-2; the DNA was not used to check the table's D call, TRBD1. TRBV21-1 is termed a pseudogene. This CDR3 is 18 amino acids long.

This sequence joins TRBV15 and TRBJ2-2; TRBD1 is a possible D gene (5 bases). Trimming left V 0 bases short and J 3 bases short, with 17 bases between. Germline CDR1 and CDR2: LNHNV and YYDKDF (reference sequence). The CDR3 is made up of 18 amino acids. The CDR3: CATSRDTTAGWDTGELFF. CDR3 nucleotides: TGTGCCACCAGCAGAGATACGACGGCAGGGTGGGACACCGGGGAGCTGTTTTTT.

This chain uses TRBV5-5 with TRBJ2-3; D may be TRBD2 (6 bases). Trimming stripped 0 bases from V and 5 bases from J, with 10 bases between. This CDR3 contains 14 residues. Germline V lookup: CDR1 SGHKS, CDR2 YYEKEE (reference sequence). The CDR3 region has the DNA TGTGCCAGCAGCTTGGGGGCGGGGCGAGATACGCAGTATTTT. Protein product: CASSLGAGRDTQYF.

The chain recombines TRBV19 with TRBJ1-5; D is unclear. This CDR3 has 14 amino acids. Trimming cost V 1 base and J 2 bases, with 6 bases left between them. Germline CDR1 reads LNHDA; CDR2 reads SQIVND (reference sequence). CDR3 sequence: CASSIGQRNQPQHF. For the CDR3, the DNA is TGTGCCAGTAGTATAGGACAACGCAATCAGCCCCAGCATTTT.

The chain recombines TRBV29-1 with TRBJ1-4, with TRBD1 matching 11 bases. The germline CDR1 and CDR2 sequences are SQVTM and ANQGSEA. CDR3 length: 14 amino acids. Unmatched junction bases numbered 4, after V lost 6 bases and J lost 4 bases. CDR3 DNA: TGCAGCGTAGGACAGGGGGCAGTTAATGAAAAACTGTTTTTT. Protein sequence: CSVGQGAVNEKLFF.

This clone has only one observation. The V call is TRBV10-2, the J call TRBJ2-3; TRBD2 matches 9 bases. V shed 7 bases and J 3 bases; nucleotides not matched to a gene: 14. This CDR3 is 17 amino acids long. Germline V gene sequence: CDR1 WSHSY, CDR2 SAAADI. CDR3 coding DNA: TGCGCCAGCACCGGACCGGGTAGCGGGAGAAGGACAGATACGCAGTATTTT. Amino acid sequence: CASTGPGSGRRTDTQYF.

The rearrangement links TRBV6-5 to TRBJ1-4; possibly TRBD1 for D (5 bases). Deletions cut 5 bases from V and 0 bases from J, with 10 bases between. The germline gives CDR1 MNHEY, CDR2 SVGAGI. The CDR3 covers 15 residues. CDR3: CASSRTGTTNEKLFF. The CDR3 DNA sequence: TGTGCCAGCAGTCGTACAGGAACAACTAATGAAAAACTGTTTTTT.

The genes are TRBV5-1 and TRBJ2-3, with TRBD2 matching over 10 bases. Germline V gene lookup returns CDR1 SGHRS and CDR2 YFSETQ. The J segment lost 0 bases and the V segment lost 1 base, leaving 11 bases of the junction unmatched. The CDR3 extends over 19 amino acids. The DNA for the CDR3 is TGCGCCAGCAGCTTGAGCCCTCTCCGGACTAGCGGTAGCACAGATACGCAGTATTTT. Protein sequence: CASSLSPLRTSGSTDTQYF. The whole variable domain, remainder taken from reference TRBV5-1 and TRBJ2-3, is KAGVTQTPRYLIKTRGQQVTLSCSPISGHRSVSWYQQTPGQGLQFLFEYFSETQRNKGNFPGRFSGRQFSNSRSEMNVSTLELGDSALYLCASSLSPLRTSGSTDTQYFGPGTRLTVL.

The rearrangement uses TRBV6-5 and TRBJ2-7, with 8 bases aligning to TRBD1. V shed 2 bases and J 3 bases; nucleotides not matched to a gene: 6. This CDR3 is built from 15 residues. Germline V gene lookup returns CDR1 MNHEY and CDR2 SVGAGI. CDR3 amino acids: CASSYGGTGRYEQYF. DNA of the CDR3: TGTGCCAGCAGTTACGGGGGGACAGGCCGCTACGAGCAGTACTTC.

This chain connects TRBV5-4 to TRBJ2-2; 11 nucleotides align to TRBD2. The ends lost 4 bases at V and 1 base at J; junction bases unmatched: 3. Germline V CDR1 and CDR2: SGHNT, YYREEE (reference sequence). CDR3 length equals 16 residues. The chain's CDR3 is CASSPGTSGNTGELFF. The CDR3 DNA reads as TGTGCCAGCAGCCCCGGGACTAGCGGGAACACCGGGGAGCTGTTTTTT.

J is TRBJ2-1 and V is TRBV5-6; 11 nucleotides align to TRBD2. Per germline, CDR1 SGHDT and CDR2 YYEEEE. V lost 7 bases to trimming and J lost 7 bases; unmatched junction nucleotides: 13. The CDR3 loop spans 16 amino acids. CDR3 coding DNA: TGTGCCAGCCTCAGCTTCAGTTCTAGCGGGAGGAATGAGCAGTTCTTC. This encodes CASLSFSSSGRNEQFF.

The rearrangement joins TRBV28 to TRBJ2-2, with 8 bases identical to TRBD2. The CDR3 has 16 amino acids. V lost 1 base, J lost 4 bases, and 5 bases stayed unmatched. The germline V gene has CDR1 MDHEN and CDR2 SYDVKM. The CDR3 DNA reads as TGTGCCAGCAGTTTATTCCCAGCGGGAGTCACCGGGGAGCTGTTTTTT. Translated: CASSLFPAGVTGELFF.

The chain joins TRBV27 to TRBJ1-4, with 8 bases aligning to TRBD1. With V trimmed by 5 bases and J by 4 bases, 3 bases remained unmatched. This CDR3 region has 14 residues. The germline V gene has CDR1 MNHEY and CDR2 SMNVEV (reference sequence). The CDR3 loop reads CASSKTGDNEKLFF. CDR3 coding DNA: TGTGCCAGCAGTAAGACAGGGGATAATGAAAAACTGTTTTTT.

V gene TRBV7-9 combines with J gene TRBJ1-2, with 10 bases lining up with TRBD1. CDR1 SEHNR and CDR2 FQNEAQ come from the germline V gene (reference sequence). This CDR3 spans 17 amino acids. The V segment lost 7 bases and the J segment 1 base; nucleotides outside the gene matches: 12. Here the CDR3 DNA reads TGTGCCAGCACCCCAGGGGTCGGGACAGGGGATAACTATGGCTACACCTTC. It encodes CASTPGVGTGDNYGYTF.

J is TRBJ2-2 and V is TRBV11-3; tentative D call: TRBD1 (5 bases). The CDR3 has 15 residues. Trimming removed 1 base at V and 2 bases at J, with 8 bases between. The V gene's germline CDR1 is SGHNT and CDR2 YENEEA. The CDR3 protein is CASSLGQYNTGELFF. The CDR3, as DNA: TGTGCCAGCAGCTTAGGACAGTACAACACCGGGGAGCTGTTTTTT.

The V and J genes are TRBV7-6 and TRBJ2-4; 12 bases fit TRBD2. This CDR3 spans 19 amino acids. Losses at the gene ends were 1 base for V and 0 bases for J; bases not matched to a gene: 7. The V gene's germline CDR1 is SGHVS and CDR2 FNYEAQ. This CDR3 is CASSLGLAGGFGAKNIQYF. CDR3 bases: TGTGCCAGCAGCTTAGGGCTAGCGGGAGGGTTTGGAGCCAAAAACATTCAGTACTTC.

The V call is TRBV4-3, the J call TRBJ1-5; 8 bases map to TRBD1. J gave up 3 bases and V 1 base, and 2 bases lay outside the gene matches. Germline lookup yields CDR1 LGHNA and CDR2 YSLEER. The CDR3 has 15 residues. The CDR3 loop reads CASSQGTGLNQPQHF. The DNA for the CDR3 is TGCGCCAGCAGCCAAGGGACAGGGCTCAATCAGCCCCAGCATTTT.

V and J are TRBV10-3 and TRBJ1-4; D unclear. Germline V gene data show CDR1 as ENHRY and CDR2 as SYGVKD. This CDR3 has 14 amino acids. V was shortened by 0 bases and J by 5 bases, with 7 bases between the two germline ends. As DNA, the CDR3 is TGTGCCATCAGTGAGTCTGGTCAGAATGAAAAACTGTTTTTT. It translates to CAISESGQNEKLFF.

The V and J genes are TRBV27 and TRBJ2-3, with a tentative D call TRBD2 (7 bases). Germline CDR1 reads MNHEY; CDR2 reads SMNVEV (reference sequence). This CDR3 is built from 14 residues. V lost 6 bases, J lost 4 bases, and 14 bases lay in between. CDR3 nucleotides: TGTGCCAGCAGACGGGGGGCCGTGGCAGATACGCAGTATTTT. Protein: CASRRGAVADTQYF.